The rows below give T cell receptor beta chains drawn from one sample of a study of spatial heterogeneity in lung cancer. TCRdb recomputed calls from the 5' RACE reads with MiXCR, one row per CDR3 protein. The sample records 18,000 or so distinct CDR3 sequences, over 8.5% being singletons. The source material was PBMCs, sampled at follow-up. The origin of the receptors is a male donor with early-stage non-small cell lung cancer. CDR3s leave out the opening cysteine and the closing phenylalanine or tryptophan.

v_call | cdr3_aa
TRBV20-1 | SATEQGRQYGYT
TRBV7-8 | ASSPYRVLVGTDTQY
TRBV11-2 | ASSATGPLSTEAF
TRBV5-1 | ASSLAPGGQNEQF
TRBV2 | ASCTLGPRGDEQF
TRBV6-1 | ASSMGLETQY
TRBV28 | ASSRTGQGAGGYT
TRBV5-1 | ASKTSGGSTDTQY
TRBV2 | ASSDPYRRQETQY
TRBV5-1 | ASSLERQGETQY
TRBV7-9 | ASSLAPGQEGTEAF
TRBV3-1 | ASSLPQNTGELF
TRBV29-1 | SARDTAYNEQF
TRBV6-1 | ASSADDRSNQPQH
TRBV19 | ASSPSRGDQF
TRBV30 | AWSGQPTGYGYT
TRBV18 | ASSPSLGGNQPQH
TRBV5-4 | ASSTIPIAIANTGELF
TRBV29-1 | SVKDAEQY
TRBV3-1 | ASSRHQAHSPSSYEQY
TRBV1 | TSSRHSRGGYT
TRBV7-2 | ASSPSRSGTDTQY
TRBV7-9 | ASSLAVSGGREQF
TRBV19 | ASSMEGARTGELF
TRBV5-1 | ASSTAGSRGTDTQY
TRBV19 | ASSVGTPEKLF
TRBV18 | ASSSGPNTDTQY
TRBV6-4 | ASSRDSTDTQY
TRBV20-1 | SAPGTGLSFNTGELF
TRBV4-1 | ASSYRTSGNSYEQY
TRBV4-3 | ASSQDKRGDTQY
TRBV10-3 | AIMGATYEQY
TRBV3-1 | ASSRGGTLNTGELF
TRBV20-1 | SASAGTSETDTQY
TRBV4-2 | ASSQRDRGGDEQY